The subject of this entry is one T cell receptor (beta chain). The table came from immunoSEQ multiplex PCR; TCRdb's copy has only in-frame clones and leaves some out. The repertoire consists of 1.5 million to 2.5 million clones, with approximately 95% occurring once and the leading ten covering approximately 1.2%. The naive CD8 fraction comprised CD45RO-negative cells positively selected for CCR7 and excluded terminally differentiated effector memory CD45RA+ cells. This sample is part of a study of shared clonotypes between healthy human individuals. About the study: CD4 naive and memory got three plates each, CD8 naive two, CD8 memory one.

This CDR3 contains 15 residues. CDR1 is SNHLY and CDR2 is FYNNEI in the germline V gene. V lost 1 base and J 0 bases, leaving 7 bases between the germline ends. This clonotype was sampled from a young man in good health. The gene calls are TRBV2 and TRBJ1-3; D is unresolved. The sequenced sample consisted of naive CD8+ T cells sorted from blood. The CDR3 DNA reads as TGTGCCAGCAGTGAAGTTACAGTCTCTGGAAACACCATATATTTT. Translated: CASSEVTVSGNTIYF. Filled out from reference TRBV2 and TRBJ1-3, the complete variable domain reads EPEVTQTPSHQVTQMGQEVILRCVPISNHLYFYWYRQILGQKVEFLVSFYNNEISEKSEIFDDQFSVERPDGSNFTLKIRSTKLEDSAMYFCASSEVTVSGNTIYFGEGSWLTVV.